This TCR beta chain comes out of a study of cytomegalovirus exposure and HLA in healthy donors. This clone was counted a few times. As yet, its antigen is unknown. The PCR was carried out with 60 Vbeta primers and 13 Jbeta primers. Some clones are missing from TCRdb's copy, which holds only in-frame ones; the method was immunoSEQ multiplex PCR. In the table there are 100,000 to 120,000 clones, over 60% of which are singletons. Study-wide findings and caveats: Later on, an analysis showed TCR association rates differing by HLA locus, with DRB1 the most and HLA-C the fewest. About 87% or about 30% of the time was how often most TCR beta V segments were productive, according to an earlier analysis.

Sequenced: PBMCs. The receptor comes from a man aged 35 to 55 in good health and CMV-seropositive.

CDR3 residues: CASSLKQGDSYEQYF. The DNA for the CDR3 is TGTGCCAGCAGCTTGAAACAGGGGGACTCCTACGAGCAGTACTTC. V gene TRBV5-5 combines with J gene TRBJ2-7; TRBD1 matches 8 bases. Germline V gene sequence: CDR1 SGHKS, CDR2 YYEKEE (reference sequence). The CDR3 loop spans 15 amino acids. The J segment lost 0 bases and the V segment lost 1 base, leaving 3 bases of the junction unmatched.